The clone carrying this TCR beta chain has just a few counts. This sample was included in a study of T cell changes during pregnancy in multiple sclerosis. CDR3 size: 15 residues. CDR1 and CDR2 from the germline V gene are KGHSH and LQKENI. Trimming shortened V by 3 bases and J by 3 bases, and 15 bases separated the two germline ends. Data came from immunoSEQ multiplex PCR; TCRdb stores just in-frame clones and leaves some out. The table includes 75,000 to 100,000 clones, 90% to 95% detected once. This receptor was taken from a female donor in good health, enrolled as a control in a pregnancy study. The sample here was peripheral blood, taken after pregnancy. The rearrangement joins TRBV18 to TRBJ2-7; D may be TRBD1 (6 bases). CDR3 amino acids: CASSPPGGQFYEQYF. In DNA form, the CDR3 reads TGTGCCAGCTCACCCCCGGGCGGACAGTTCTACGAGCAGTACTTC.